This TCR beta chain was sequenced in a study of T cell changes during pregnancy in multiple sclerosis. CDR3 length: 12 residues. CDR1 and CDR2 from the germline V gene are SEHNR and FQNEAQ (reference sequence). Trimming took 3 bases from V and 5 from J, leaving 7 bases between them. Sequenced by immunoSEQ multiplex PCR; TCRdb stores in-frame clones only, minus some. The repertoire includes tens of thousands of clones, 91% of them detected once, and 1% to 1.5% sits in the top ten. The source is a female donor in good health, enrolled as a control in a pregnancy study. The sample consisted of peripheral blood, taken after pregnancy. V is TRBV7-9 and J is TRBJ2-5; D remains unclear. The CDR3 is CASSFRSETQYF. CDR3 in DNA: TGTGCCAGCAGCTTTAGGAGTGAGACCCAGTACTTC.